One and the same sample provided the 14 T cell receptor beta chains below, sequenced in a study of T cells in Graves' hyperthyroidism and ophthalmopathy. Amplification of TCR beta CDR3 regions used RNA as the template. A first-round RT-PCR of the TCR CDR3 used the HTBI primer set. TCRdb called the multiplex PCR reads again in MiXCR, with one record for every CDR3 protein. The sample carries more than 550,000 distinct CDR3 sequences, approximately 15% recorded once. Material for sequencing was blood. Receptors originate from a man between 45 and 60 years old with Graves' hyperthyroidism.

The chain links TRBV19 to TRBJ2-7; D unresolved. CDR1 is LNHDA and CDR2 is SQIVND in the germline V gene (reference sequence). There are 14 residues in the CDR3. V gave up 3 bases and J gave up 2 bases, with 11 bases separating them. The CDR3 is CASSIHGFPYEQYF. Here the CDR3 DNA reads TGTGCCAGTAGTATTCATGGTTTCCCCTACGAGCAGTACTTC.

This clonotype occurred many times. The chain's CDR3 is CASFPVISGTSSYNEQFF. CDR3 coding DNA: TGTGCCAGCTTCCCCGTTATTAGCGGGACGAGCTCCTACAATGAGCAGTTCTTC. The rearrangement joins TRBV28 to TRBJ2-1, with 8 bases aligning to TRBD2. The ends lost 8 bases at V and 0 bases at J; junction bases unmatched: 15. The CDR3 is made up of 18 amino acids. Germline CDR1 MDHEN, CDR2 SYDVKM.

This clonotype was recorded a few times. The chain couples TRBV15 to TRBJ2-4; TRBD1 might be the D (5 bases). Trimming pared 0 bases from V and 1 base from J, leaving 10 bases between. The germline CDR1 and CDR2 sequences are LNHNV and YYDKDF (reference sequence). The CDR3 is 16 amino acids. CDR3 in DNA: TGTGCCACCAGCAGAGATAGGGGCGTCGCCAAAAACATTCAGTACTTC. Protein sequence: CATSRDRGVAKNIQYF.

Worth noting for this clonotype: A much larger clone lies a single base off, so this may be a read error. The CDR3 ends on some other residue instead of the conserved phenylalanine or tryptophan, so this is likely a read error. This chain links TRBV30 with TRBJ1-1; TRBD1 might be the D (6 bases). V dropped 4 bases and J dropped 0 bases, with 9 bases sitting between them. Germline V gene sequence: CDR1 GTSNPN, CDR2 SVGIG (reference sequence). The CDR3 has 13 amino acids. The CDR3 here is CAWKTGLNTEAFL. For the CDR3, the DNA is TGTGCCTGGAAGACAGGATTGAACACTGAAGCTTTCCTT.

The CDR3 DNA reads as TGTGCCACCAGGACTAATCCTTACAATGAGCAGTTCTTC. This gives the protein CATRTNPYNEQFF. V is TRBV15 and J is TRBJ2-1; weak D call: TRBD2 (5 bases). Germline-derived CDR1 and CDR2 are LNHNV and YYDKDF (reference sequence). The germline V and J ends were trimmed by 6 bases and 4 bases, with 10 bases remaining between them. The CDR3 length is 13 residues.

A few counts support this clonotype. The chain employs TRBV28 and TRBJ1-5, with TRBD1 as a possible D gene (6 bases). The CDR3 contains 16 residues. CDR1 MDHEN and CDR2 SYDVKM come from the germline V gene. Trimming shortened V by 6 bases and J by 1 base, and 16 bases separated the two germline ends. Written as DNA, the CDR3 is TGTGCCAGCAGACGCCGGGACACTCGAAGCAATCAGCCCCAGCATTTT. It codes for CASRRRDTRSNQPQHF.

As regards this clonotype: Being one base from a much bigger clone, this may be a read error. V and J are TRBV14 and TRBJ1-5; D is perhaps TRBD1 (5 bases). Per the germline V gene, CDR1 is SGHDN and CDR2 is FVKESK. The CDR3 extends over 15 amino acids. V lost 2 bases and J lost 2, with 10 bases in between. In DNA form, the CDR3 reads TGTGCCAGCAGCCAATCAGGGAATGGCAATCAGCCCCAGCATTTT. This translates into CASSQSGNGNQPQHF.

This clonotype showed up just a few times. The chain recombines TRBV5-1 with TRBJ2-7; tentative D call: TRBD2 (5 bases). V lost 0 bases and J 0 bases, leaving 13 bases between the germline ends. Germline V CDR1 and CDR2: SGHRS, YFSETQ. This CDR3 region has 16 residues. The chain's CDR3 is CASSLEGGPSSYEQYF. CDR3 nucleotide sequence: TGCGCCAGCAGCTTGGAGGGCGGGCCGAGCTCCTACGAGCAGTACTTC.

This clonotype was counted ten times or more. The chain joins TRBV10-3 to TRBJ2-1, with 7 bases fitting TRBD2. CDR1 is ENHRY and CDR2 is SYGVKD in the germline V gene. This CDR3 is 12 amino acids long. Trimming at V came to 6 bases and at J to 7 bases, leaving 3 bases not matched to a gene. The CDR3 nucleotides are TGTGCCATCAGCCGACTAGCTAATGAGCAGTTCTTC. This translates into CAISRLANEQFF.

This clonotype was observed many times. The V and J genes are TRBV28 and TRBJ2-7, with TRBD1 matching over 9 bases. Germline assignment: CDR1 MDHEN and CDR2 SYDVKM. The J segment lost 3 bases and the V segment lost 6 bases, leaving 3 bases of the junction unmatched. The CDR3 runs 13 residues. The CDR3 coding sequence is TGTGCCAGCAGGGTGGGACAGGGCTACGAGCAGTACTTC. Encoded protein: CASRVGQGYEQYF.

This clonotype occurred many times. The rearrangement joins TRBV19 to TRBJ1-2; perhaps TRBD1 as D (6 bases). This CDR3 spans 16 amino acids. From germline, CDR1 is LNHDA and CDR2 SQIVND (reference sequence). V was trimmed by 7 bases and J by 0 bases, leaving 18 bases between them. Written as DNA, the CDR3 is TGTGCCAGTATCAGGACAGTAGGAAACTCTAACTATGGCTACACCTTC. It yields the protein CASIRTVGNSNYGYTF.

Only a few counts were recorded for this clonotype. V gene TRBV5-4 combines with J gene TRBJ2-1, with TRBD2 matching 10 bases. Trimming at V came to 1 base and at J to 5 bases, leaving 3 bases not matched to a gene. Germline values: CDR1 SGHNT, CDR2 YYREEE (reference sequence). The CDR3 runs 15 residues. CDR3 protein: CASSLPSGGHNEQFF. The CDR3 region has the DNA TGTGCCAGCAGCTTGCCTAGCGGGGGACACAATGAGCAGTTCTTC.

This clonotype was seen a handful of times. The genes are TRBV5-6 and TRBJ2-7; 14 nucleotides match TRBD2. Germline V gives CDR1 SGHDT, CDR2 YYEEEE. The junction had 5 bases not matched to a gene; V was cut back by 4 bases and J by 5 bases. The CDR3 extends over 15 amino acids. The chain's CDR3 is CASSIGLAGGNEQYF. The CDR3 bases are TGTGCCAGCAGCATCGGACTAGCGGGAGGAAACGAGCAGTACTTC.

The gene calls are TRBV28 and TRBJ1-4, with D possibly TRBD1 on 6 matching bases. Germline CDR1 MDHEN, CDR2 SYDVKM. Trimming removed 3 bases from V and 8 bases from J, with 16 bases in between. The CDR3 spans 15 residues. The CDR3 DNA reads TGTGCCAGCAGTTTTTGGAACAGGGTAGACGAAAAACTGTTTTTT. Residues: CASSFWNRVDEKLFF.